This entry lists 32 T cell receptor beta chains sequenced from one sample in a study of regulatory T cells in long-lasting Graves disease. CDR3 regions were amplified by Arm-PCR using iRepertoire HTBI primers to build TCR beta libraries. MiXCR, applied by TCRdb to the multiplex PCR reads, yields one record per CDR3 protein. The sample shows 510,000 or so distinct CDR3 sequences, around 12% of them seen only once. The time point: newly diagnosed GD, antithyroid drugs for less than 3 months. The TCR library was made from RNA that had been extracted from PBMCs in TRIzol. These same data were also listed under a study on T cells in Graves' hyperthyroidism and ophthalmopathy.

The specimen comprised peripheral blood mononuclear cells (PBMCs), sampled at new diagnosis, from a patient treated with antithyroid drugs. Every receptor here comes from a woman under 40 with Graves disease.

This clonotype was picked up many times. This chain uses TRBV9 with TRBJ2-7; 15 bases agree with TRBD2. J was trimmed by 6 bases and V by 0 bases; bases with no gene match: 4. CDR1 and CDR2 (germline): SGDLS, YYNGEE. The CDR3 runs 16 residues. In nucleotides, the CDR3 is TGTGCCAGCAGCGTAGGAGGGGGACTAGCGGGAGGCGAGCAGTACTTC. As protein: CASSVGGGLAGGEQYF.

This clonotype appeared many times. This chain connects TRBV11-2 to TRBJ2-5; TRBD2 aligns across 13 bases. Per germline, CDR1 SGHAT and CDR2 FQNNGV. J was trimmed by 2 bases and V by 1 base; bases with no gene match: 4. The CDR3 totals 17 residues. The CDR3 protein is CASSLGPLAGGQETQYF. CDR3 nucleotide sequence: TGTGCCAGCAGCTTAGGCCCACTAGCGGGAGGGCAAGAGACCCAGTACTTC. Variable domain in full (rest from reference TRBV11-2 and TRBJ2-5): EAGVAQSPRYKIIEKRQSVAFWCNPISGHATLYWYQQILGQGPKLLIQFQNNGVVDDSQLPKDRFSAERLKGVDSTLKIQPAKLEDSAVYLCASSLGPLAGGQETQYFGPGTRLLVL.

Ten or more counts support this clonotype. The rearrangement links TRBV15 to TRBJ2-1; D not certain. The ends were cut back, 0 bases at V and 8 bases at J, with 5 bases in the middle. The CDR3 runs 12 residues. Looked up from germline, CDR1 is LNHNV and CDR2 is YYDKDF (reference sequence). The CDR3 here is CATSRDRYEQFF. Written as DNA, the CDR3 is TGTGCCACCAGCAGAGATCGATATGAGCAGTTCTTC.

This chain links TRBV20-1 with TRBJ2-3; 11 bases agree with TRBD2. With 1 base clipped from V and 4 bases from J, the junction kept 10 bases outside the gene matches. Germline assignment: CDR1 DFQATT and CDR2 SNEGSKA (reference sequence). This CDR3 is 17 amino acids long. The chain's CDR3 is CSARASGRPRRADTQYF. The CDR3 coding sequence is TGCAGTGCTAGAGCTAGCGGGAGGCCTAGGCGCGCAGATACGCAGTATTTT.

This clonotype was counted ten times or more. The J gene is TRBJ2-1, the V gene TRBV7-2, with D possibly TRBD1 on 6 matching bases. Germline V gene data show CDR1 as SGHTA and CDR2 as FQGNSA. V was shortened by 3 bases and J by 4 bases, with 13 bases between the two germline ends. The CDR3 has 15 amino acids. The CDR3 bases are TGTGCCAGCAGCTTGAACAGGGCTTCGTACAATGAGCAGTTCTTC. It yields the protein CASSLNRASYNEQFF.

Only one count was recorded for this clonotype. The gene calls are TRBV7-9 and TRBJ2-7, with D perhaps given as TRBD1 or TRBD2 (6 bases each). The germline CDR1 and CDR2 sequences are SEHNR and FQNEAQ (reference sequence). This CDR3 comprises 15 residues. Deletions cut 5 bases from V and 3 bases from J, with 17 bases between. Written as DNA, the CDR3 is TGTGCCAGCAGCCCGGGGGCAGGGCCTAACTACGAGCAGTACTTC. Its protein product is CASSPGAGPNYEQYF.

This clonotype was observed many times. This chain links TRBV18 with TRBJ2-1, with D unresolved. The germline gives CDR1 KGHSH, CDR2 LQKENI. The CDR3 length is 12 residues. The V and J ends lost 4 bases and 8 bases respectively, with 9 bases between them. The CDR3 spells CASSQGPDEQFF. In DNA, the CDR3 is TGTGCCAGCTCACAGGGTCCGGATGAGCAGTTCTTC.

This clonotype was found a few times. The V and J genes are TRBV19 and TRBJ2-7; 7 nucleotides agree with TRBD2. This CDR3 has 15 amino acids. The junction had 8 bases not matched to a gene; V was cut back by 1 base and J by 5 bases. Germline V CDR1 and CDR2: LNHDA, SQIVND (reference sequence). As DNA, the CDR3 is TGTGCCAGTAGTATAGGTGGCGGGAGTGTGGACGAGCAGTACTTC. Translated: CASSIGGGSVDEQYF.

This clonotype showed up many times. The chain is built from TRBV18 and TRBJ2-7; TRBD1 is a possible D gene (6 bases). This CDR3 contains 15 residues. Looked up from germline, CDR1 is KGHSH and CDR2 is LQKENI. The V end was cut by 3 bases, the J end by 0 bases, with 12 bases between. In DNA, the CDR3 is TGTGCCAGCTCACCTCAGCGGACAGCCTCCTACGAGCAGTACTTC. This codes for CASSPQRTASYEQYF.

This clonotype was recorded at least ten times. The gene calls are TRBV27 and TRBJ1-5, with a weak D call TRBD1 (6 bases). Trimming shortened V by 8 bases and J by 4 bases, and 18 bases separated the two germline ends. CDR1 and CDR2 from the germline V gene are MNHEY and SMNVEV (reference sequence). There are 15 residues in the CDR3. The CDR3, as DNA: TGTGCCAGCGGATTAACAGGGTTAAGAAATCAGCCCCAGCATTTT. Its protein is CASGLTGLRNQPQHF.

This clonotype has a count of ten or more. This chain links TRBV13 with TRBJ2-5; tentatively, D is TRBD1 (6 bases). This CDR3 is built from 15 residues. The germline V gene has CDR1 PRHDT and CDR2 FYEKMQ (reference sequence). V dropped 0 bases and J dropped 5 bases, with 13 bases sitting between them. CDR3 coding DNA: TGTGCCAGCAGCTTAGGCCGCTACAGGGTGGAGACCCAGTACTTC. Translating gives CASSLGRYRVETQYF.

On this clonotype itself: This may be a read error, as it is one base from a much larger clone. As the CDR3 is not closed by the conserved phenylalanine or tryptophan, this likely results from a read error. The rearrangement links TRBV14 to TRBJ2-5; 10 bases are a match to TRBD1. Unmatched junction bases numbered 4, after V lost 0 bases and J lost 3 bases. CDR3 length: 16 amino acids. CDR1 is SGHDN, CDR2 FVKESK, per germline. CDR3 in amino acids: CASSQDWGTGEETQYS. The CDR3 DNA reads as TGTGCCAGCAGCCAAGATTGGGGGACAGGGGAAGAGACCCAGTACTCC.

The chain uses TRBV30 and TRBJ2-7; 9 bases line up with TRBD2. Trimming removed 2 bases from V and 6 bases from J; junction bases left unmatched: 8. There are 14 residues in the CDR3. Per the germline V gene, CDR1 is GTSNPN and CDR2 is SVGIG (reference sequence). DNA of the CDR3: TGTGCCTGGAGTAAGGAACTAGCGGGTAGCGAGCAGTACTTC. Protein: CAWSKELAGSEQYF.

The chain employs TRBV5-1 and TRBJ2-2; 10 nucleotides agree with TRBD2. The CDR3 has 18 amino acids. V shed 0 bases and J 4 bases; nucleotides not matched to a gene: 9. Germline CDR1 is SGHRS and CDR2 is YFSETQ. The CDR3 region is CASSLVYLAGDFTGELFF. CDR3 in DNA: TGCGCCAGCAGCTTGGTTTATCTAGCGGGAGACTTCACCGGGGAGCTGTTTTTT.

This clonotype has ten or more counts. This chain joins TRBV3-1 and TRBJ1-1; D not certain. This CDR3 region has 13 residues. Trimming pared 0 bases from V and 4 bases from J, leaving 6 bases between. From germline, CDR1 is LGHDT and CDR2 YNNKEL (reference sequence). The CDR3 nucleotides read TGTGCCAGCAGCCAAGAGAGGGCCACTGAAGCTTTCTTT. Protein sequence: CASSQERATEAFF. Looking up the rest from reference TRBV3-1 and TRBJ1-1 gives the full variable domain: DTAVSQTPKYLVTQMGNDKSIKCEQNLGHDTMYWYKQDSKKFLKIMFSYNNKELIINETVPNRFSPKSPDKAHLNLHINSLELGDSAVYFCASSQERATEAFFGQGTRLTVV.

This clonotype was seen many times. The chain recombines TRBV20-1 with TRBJ2-1; D may be TRBD1 or TRBD2 (5 bases each). Deletions cut 6 bases from V and 5 bases from J, with 14 bases between. Germline loops: CDR1 DFQATT, CDR2 SNEGSKA (reference sequence). The CDR3 is 13 residues long. CDR3 coding DNA: TGCAGTGCCCTGGCCGGGACCCACAATGAGCAGTTCTTC. Amino acid sequence: CSALAGTHNEQFF.

This chain uses TRBV20-1 with TRBJ2-7; 10 bases agree with TRBD2. The CDR3 extends over 16 amino acids. V gave up 3 bases and J gave up 4 bases; unmatched junction bases: 12. CDR1 and CDR2 (germline): DFQATT, SNEGSKA (reference sequence). CDR3 in amino acids: CSARHGLAAGGYEQYF. The CDR3 DNA reads as TGCAGTGCTAGGCACGGACTAGCGGCCGGGGGGTACGAGCAGTACTTC.

This clonotype was detected ten times or more. The chain combines TRBV13 with TRBJ1-1, with a possible D match to TRBD1 (6 bases). The CDR3 has 12 residues. CDR1 is PRHDT, CDR2 FYEKMQ, per germline (reference sequence). The V end lost 5 bases, the J end lost 6 bases, and 10 bases lay between the germline ends. The CDR3 sequence: CASSARGSEAFF. The CDR3 DNA reads TGTGCCAGCAGCGCCAGGGGTTCTGAAGCTTTCTTT.

This clonotype was detected only a few times. This may stem from a read error, because a much larger clone lies one nucleotide away. The chain recombines TRBV10-3 with TRBJ1-2, with D hard to call. The V gene lost 5 bases and the J gene lost 8 bases, with 12 bases spanning the gap. This CDR3 contains 12 residues. The V gene's germline CDR1 is ENHRY and CDR2 SYGVKD. The CDR3 DNA reads as TGTGCCATCAGTAGGCAAGGCGGGGGCTACACCTTC. Its translation: CAISRQGGGYTF.

This clonotype was recorded many times. The CDR3 DNA is TGCAGCGTTGGCAGGGCCGGGGAGCTGTTTTTT. It encodes CSVGRAGELFF. The chain uses TRBV29-1 and TRBJ2-2, with a weak D call TRBD1 (5 bases). The CDR3 covers 11 residues. V was pared by 4 bases and J by 6 bases, with 6 bases between. Germline lookup yields CDR1 SQVTM and CDR2 ANQGSEA.

As to this clonotype: A much larger clone differs by one base, so this may be a read error. This chain links TRBV3-1 with TRBJ2-5, with 12 bases fitting TRBD1. Matching the DNA end better, TRBJ2-1 makes the J call doubtful. The CDR3 consists of 21 residues. From germline, CDR1 is LGHDT and CDR2 YNNKEL (reference sequence). The CDR3: CASSQDHLGQGAIAGEYEQFF. The CDR3 DNA sequence: TGTGCCAGCAGCCAAGATCACCTGGGACAGGGGGCCATAGCGGGAGAATATGAGCAGTTCTTC.

This clonotype was picked up many times. V usage is TRBV7-8 and J usage is TRBJ2-7; perhaps D is TRBD1 or TRBD2 (5 bases each). The germline CDR1 and CDR2 sequences are SGHVS and FQNEAQ. V lost 5 bases, J lost 2 bases, and 16 bases lay in between. This CDR3 has 15 amino acids. The DNA for the CDR3 is TGTGCCAGCAGCCTCGGGACGCTTCCCGCCTACGAGCAGTACTTC. This encodes CASSLGTLPAYEQYF.

This clonotype appeared many times. The chain couples TRBV7-9 to TRBJ1-1; D gene unclear. The germline V gene encodes CDR1 SEHNR and CDR2 FQNEAQ (reference sequence). Trimming cost V 5 bases and J 1 base, with 11 bases left between them. This CDR3 contains 14 residues. CDR3 protein: CASSQLSGNTEAFF. CDR3 DNA: TGTGCCAGCAGCCAATTATCCGGGAACACTGAAGCTTTCTTT.

This clonotype was seen at least ten times. The chain is built from TRBV7-9 and TRBJ2-1; TRBD1 is a possible D gene (6 bases). V dropped 6 bases and J dropped 14 bases, with 14 bases sitting between them. Looked up from germline, CDR1 is SEHNR and CDR2 is FQNEAQ (reference sequence). The CDR3 contains 11 residues. The CDR3 DNA follows: TGTGCCAGCAGACAACAGGGAATTGAGTTCTTC. Protein sequence: CASRQQGIEFF.

This clonotype has a count of ten or more. The V and J genes are TRBV11-2 and TRBJ2-1, with 10 bases identical to TRBD1. The CDR3 runs 17 residues. Per germline, CDR1 SGHAT and CDR2 FQNNGV. The ends lost 5 bases at V and 3 bases at J; junction bases unmatched: 10. The CDR3 loop is CASSPVTGTGVYNEQFF. The CDR3 DNA is TGTGCCAGCAGCCCGGTCACCGGGACAGGGGTCTACAATGAGCAGTTCTTC.

The rearrangement uses TRBV7-7 and TRBJ2-1, with D unclear. Germline CDR1 SSHAT, CDR2 FNYEAQ (reference sequence). The length of the CDR3 is 14 residues. Trimming shortened V by 5 bases and J by 9 bases, and 17 bases separated the two germline ends. This CDR3 reads CASSPTRSVGEQFF. Here the CDR3 DNA reads TGTGCCAGCAGCCCGACGAGGAGCGTGGGTGAGCAGTTCTTC. Using reference TRBV7-7 and TRBJ2-1 for the parts outside the CDR3, the full variable domain is GAGVSQSPRYKVTKRGQDVTLRCDPISSHATLYWYQQALGQGPEFLTYFNYEAQPDKSGLPSDRFSAERPEGSISTLTIQRTEQRDSAMYRCASSPTRSVGEQFFGPGTRLTVL.

The table lists this clonotype with a count of one. This may be a read error: a much more frequent sequence differs by one nucleotide. The gene calls are TRBV5-1 and TRBJ2-5; TRBD2 aligns across 16 bases. The ends lost 0 bases at V and 11 bases at J; junction bases unmatched: 16. CDR1 and CDR2 (germline): SGHRS, YFSETQ. The CDR3 runs to 19 residues. This CDR3 is CASSLAPGTSGRASNEQYF. The CDR3 coding sequence is TGCGCCAGCAGCTTGGCGCCCGGGACTAGCGGGAGGGCCTCCAATGAGCAGTACTTC.

At least ten counts were recorded for this clonotype. The J gene is TRBJ2-1, the V gene TRBV18; TRBD2 matches 10 bases. Germline V gene data show CDR1 as KGHSH and CDR2 as LQKENI. Unmatched junction bases numbered 0, after V lost 2 bases and J lost 8 bases. This CDR3 has 13 residues. CDR3 coding DNA: TGTGCCAGCTCACCAGGGACTAGCGATGAGCAGTTCTTC. This gives the protein CASSPGTSDEQFF.

Turning to this clonotype: Since no conserved phenylalanine or tryptophan closes the CDR3, a read error is the likely cause. The chain recombines TRBV11-1 with TRBJ1-2; a possible D gene is TRBD1 (5 bases). V lost 2 bases and J lost 2, with 9 bases in between. Germline V lookup: CDR1 SGHAT, CDR2 FQDESV (reference sequence). The CDR3 totals 14 residues. The CDR3 nucleotides are TGTGCCAGCAGCTTACTGGCAGGGAACTATGGCTACACCCTC. The encoded protein is CASSLLAGNYGYTL.

Concerning this clonotype itself: Just one base apart from a much larger clone, this may be a read error. The rearrangement links TRBV7-2 to TRBJ2-1, with 9 bases fitting TRBD2. CDR1 and CDR2 (germline): SGHTA, FQGNSA. This CDR3 contains 16 residues. CDR3 in amino acids: CASSLGISGRPNEQSF. The CDR3, as DNA: TGTGCCAGCAGCTTGGGAATAAGCGGGAGGCCAAATGAGCAGTCCTTC.

At least ten counts were recorded for this clonotype. V is TRBV27 and J is TRBJ2-1; D ambiguous. Germline V gene data show CDR1 as MNHEY and CDR2 as SMNVEV (reference sequence). V lost 7 bases, J lost 9 bases, and 7 bases lay in between. The CDR3 covers 10 residues. The CDR3: CASNFPEQFF. The CDR3 region has the DNA TGTGCCAGCAATTTTCCTGAGCAGTTCTTC.

This clonotype was found many times. In nucleotides, the CDR3 is TGTGCCAGCAGCTCCAGGTCGACAAGGTGGAATGAAAAACTGTTTTTT. It encodes CASSSRSTRWNEKLFF. The rearrangement links TRBV13 to TRBJ1-4; D is unclear. The V end lost 4 bases, the J end lost 5 bases, and 17 bases lay between the germline ends. The CDR3 is 16 residues long. Germline-derived CDR1 and CDR2 are PRHDT and FYEKMQ (reference sequence).